This T cell receptor beta chain was captured in a study of OX40 agonist ivuxolimab in advanced cancers. Looking at the study overall: The study gave patients intravenous ivuxolimab at 0.01 to 10 mg/kg every 2 weeks. Patients undergoing dose escalation presented with hepatocellular carcinoma, melanoma, renal cell or head and neck cancer.

Study-level results: Expanded clones tended on average to be more numerous among CD8+ T cells than CD4+.

Details on this clone: What it binds is unknown.

Assay used: immunoSEQ multiplex PCR; TCRdb lists only in-frame clones, some missing. The sample has around 62,000 clones; over 75% are singletons. Specimen: CD4+ or CD8+ T cells sorted from blood, collected in a trial of the OX40 agonist ivuxolimab. The origin of this receptor is an adult with an advanced solid tumor such as melanoma, head and neck, liver or kidney cancer.

The DNA of the CDR3 is TGTGCCAGCAGCTTGGGGGCGGGCGCAGATACGCAGTATTTT. It translates to CASSLGAGADTQYF. The chain is built from TRBV5-4 and TRBJ2-3, with D possibly being TRBD2 (5 bases). This CDR3 has 14 residues. Deletions cut 0 bases from V and 4 bases from J, with 9 bases between. Germline loops: CDR1 SGHNT, CDR2 YYREEE (reference sequence).